This T cell receptor beta chain was retrieved from a study of shared clonotypes between healthy human individuals. Investigators divided CD4+ cells into CD45RA+ naive and CD45RA-negative memory subsets. Deep was the level at which the assay was run. The repertoire was sequenced with immunoSEQ multiplex PCR; TCRdb's copy has only in-frame clones and lacks some. Here the sample spans 2 million to 2.5 million clones, about 90% being singletons. With 2 bases removed from V and 5 bases from J, the gap between germline ends came to 22 bases. The germline gives CDR1 SGHTA, CDR2 FQGTGA. The CDR3 contains 18 residues.

This chain connects TRBV7-3 to TRBJ2-1; D may be TRBD2 (6 bases). Sequenced: naive CD4+ T cells from PBMCs. Regarding subset: CD45RA+ positively selected. The TCR was taken from a man aged 18 to 29 in good health. Some clones in this sample may be carry-over from other donors' samples. DNA for the CDR3: TGTGCCAGCAGCTTATCCCACCACGCGGTACGGACTAACAATGAGCAGTTCTTC. Translating gives CASSLSHHAVRTNNEQFF.